Listed below are T cell receptor beta chains from one sample, sequenced in a study of blood T cell repertoires in COVID-19. Profiled with immunoSEQ multiplex PCR; TCRdb holds only in-frame clones, not every one. The data show over 200,000 clones, 70% to 90% seen once. Sequencing input: PBMCs or T cells enriched from blood (not recorded which). All receptors derive from a woman in her fifties or sixties who had recovered from COVID-19. Each CDR3 is given with its conserved first and last residue. A D gene is named only where the DNA matches it firmly. A row's size may be missing; if present it is once, few, many or a size class.

clone size	D gene	V gene	J gene	CDR3 protein	CDR3 DNA
.	TRBD2	TRBV7-9	TRBJ2-1	CASSLGITSGRAPFF	TGTGCCAGCAGCTTAGGTATTACTAGCGGGAGGGCTCCGTTCTTC
.	.	TRBV5-1	TRBJ1-2	CASSLGHLYGYTF	TGCGCCAGCAGTTTAGGACACCTCTATGGCTACACCTTC
.	.	TRBV5-1	TRBJ1-1	CASSRRYGVDTEAFF	TGCGCCAGCAGCAGGAGGTACGGGGTTGACACTGAAGCTTTCTTT
.	.	TRBV6-1	TRBJ1-1	CASSETGDIAEAFF	TGTGCCAGCAGTGAAACTGGGGACATTGCTGAAGCTTTCTTT
.	TRBD1	TRBV28	TRBJ2-7	CASSLYGQGITYEQYF	TGTGCCAGCAGTTTATATGGACAGGGGATAACCTACGAGCAGTACTTC
.	.	TRBV3-1/TRBV3-2	TRBJ1-2	CASSQSPRQQFRVRGYTF	TGTGCCAGCAGCCAATCCCCAAGACAGCAGTTTCGGGTGCGCGGCTACACCTTC
.	.	TRBV12-3/TRBV12-4	TRBJ2-5	CASSFKETQYF	TGTGCCAGCAGTTTTAAAGAGACCCAGTACTTC
.	.	TRBV5-5	TRBJ1-2	CASSRGTSPNYGYTF	TGTGCCAGCAGTCGCGGGACCTCACCTAACTATGGCTACACCTTC
.	TRBD2	TRBV24-1	TRBJ2-5	CATSENVSGTRGTQYF	TGTGCCACCAGTGAGAATGTGAGCGGGACTAGGGGGACCCAGTACTTC
.	.	TRBV3-1/TRBV3-2	TRBJ1-2	CASSLSNYGYTF	TGTGCCAGCAGCCTATCTAACTATGGCTACACCTTC
.	.	TRBV5-1	TRBJ1-2	CASSLGLSNYGYTF	TGCGCCAGCAGCCTTGGACTCTCTAACTATGGCTACACCTTC
.	.	TRBV7-2	TRBJ1-3	CASSPTGIGNTIYF	TGTGCCAGCAGCCCCACAGGGATCGGAAACACCATATATTTT
.	TRBD2	TRBV28	TRBJ2-3	CASSSPSGRGDTQYF	TGTGCCAGCAGTTCCCCTAGCGGGAGAGGAGATACGCAGTATTTT
.	.	TRBV7-2	TRBJ1-2	CASSLVTGYTF	TGTGCCAGCAGCTTAGTAACAGGCTACACCTTC
.	.	TRBV6-4	TRBJ2-1	CASSDSGTGIIDEQFF	TGTGCCAGCAGTGATTCGGGAACAGGGATTATCGATGAGCAGTTCTTC
.	TRBD1	TRBV9	TRBJ1-4	CASSGRQGAYEKLFF	TGTGCCAGCAGCGGACGACAGGGGGCCTATGAAAAACTGTTTTTT
once	TRBD2	TRBV7-6	TRBJ2-1	CASSLLADLYNEQFF	TGTGCCAGCAGTCTCCTAGCGGACCTCTACAATGAGCAGTTCTTC
.	.	TRBV28	TRBJ1-1	CASSWLNTEAFF	TGTGCCAGCAGTTGGCTGAACACTGAAGCTTTCTTT
.	.	TRBV28	TRBJ1-1	CASSWAVTKEAFF	TGTGCCAGCAGTTGGGCAGTCACGAAAGAAGCTTTCTTT
.	.	TRBV27	TRBJ1-5	CASSLFGGDNQPQHF	TGTGCCAGCAGTTTATTTGGAGGAGACAATCAGCCCCAGCATTTT
.	TRBD2	TRBV24-1	TRBJ2-3	CATSDPGLAGGLGTDTQYF	TGTGCCACCAGTGATCCTGGACTAGCGGGAGGGCTTGGCACAGATACGCAGTATTTT
.	TRBD1	TRBV2	TRBJ1-4	CASSEKGTGQNEKLFF	TGTGCCAGCAGTGAAAAGGGGACAGGGCAGAATGAAAAACTGTTTTTT
.	.	TRBV19	TRBJ2-3	CASSSRLATNTDTQYF	TGTGCCAGTAGTTCGCGACTGGCGACTAACACAGATACGCAGTATTTT
.	.	TRBV5-1	TRBJ1-4	CASSLVQGKGEKLFF	TGCGCCAGCAGCTTGGTTCAGGGGAAGGGTGAAAAACTGTTTTTT
few	.	TRBV28	TRBJ1-1	CASSLGGITEAFF	TGTGCCAGCAGTTTGGGGGGGATCACTGAAGCTTTCTTT
.	TRBD1	TRBV20-1	TRBJ1-3	CSASKQGVTTSGNTIYF	TGCAGTGCTAGTAAACAGGGGGTGACAACCTCTGGAAACACCATATATTTT
.	.	TRBV28	TRBJ2-7	CASVDRTVPYEQYF	TGTGCCAGCGTAGATAGGACAGTGCCCTACGAGCAGTACTTC
.	.	TRBV5-1	TRBJ2-7	CASSLEDGLQGDEQYF	TGCGCCAGCAGCTTGGAAGATGGGTTACAGGGTGACGAGCAGTACTTC
.	TRBD1	TRBV6-5	TRBJ1-2	CASSRGQGAHGYTF	TGTGCCAGCAGCCGCGGACAGGGGGCTCATGGCTACACCTTC
.	TRBD1	TRBV5-1	TRBJ1-1	CASSPDRGRSVTEAFF	TGCGCCAGCAGCCCTGACAGGGGTAGGAGTGTCACTGAAGCTTTCTTT
.	TRBD2	TRBV7-9	TRBJ2-2	CACRARAGAGTGELFF	TGTGCCTGCCGGGCGAGAGCGGGAGCGGGCACCGGGGAGCTGTTTTTT
once	.	TRBV19	TRBJ1-5	CASSMSGGQPQHF	TGTGCCAGTAGTATGTCCGGGGGTCAGCCCCAGCATTTT
.	TRBD2	TRBV19	TRBJ2-7	CASIMGAGPTYEQYF	TGTGCCAGTATCATGGGAGCGGGACCAACCTACGAGCAGTACTTC
.	.	TRBV11-2	TRBJ1-3	CASSLGGGVGNTIYF	TGTGCCAGCAGCTTAGGAGGAGGGGTAGGAAACACCATATATTTT
.	.	TRBV21-1	TRBJ1-2	CASSPNEGRWFNYGYTF	TGTGCCAGCAGCCCTAACGAGGGGAGGTGGTTCAACTATGGCTACACCTTC
.	.	TRBV28	TRBJ1-3	CASSFGGNTIYF	TGTGCCAGCAGTTTCGGGGGAAACACCATATATTTT
.	.	TRBV5-5	TRBJ1-6	CASSFDGRGSWGSPLHF	TGTGCCAGCAGCTTCGATGGTAGGGGGAGTTGGGGTTCACCCCTCCACTTT
once	.	TRBV6-1	TRBJ1-5	CASSDGTASNQPQHF	TGTGCCAGCAGTGATGGCACAGCTAGCAATCAGCCCCAGCATTTT
.	.	TRBV28	TRBJ1-5	CASSGGFQPQHF	TGTGCCAGCAGTGGGGGGTTTCAGCCCCAGCATTTT
.	TRBD2	TRBV19	TRBJ2-7	CASGSGRAYEQYF	TGTGCCAGTGGTAGCGGGAGAGCCTACGAGCAGTACTTC
.	.	TRBV27	TRBJ1-5	CASSLTGLVGNQPQHF	TGTGCCAGCAGTTTAACAGGCCTCGTTGGGAATCAGCCCCAGCATTTT
.	.	TRBV27	TRBJ2-2	CASSFKNTGELFF	TGTGCCAGCAGTTTCAAGAACACCGGGGAGCTGTTTTTT
.	.	TRBV18	TRBJ1-3	CASSSSSGNTIYF	TGTGCCAGCTCATCTAGCTCTGGAAACACCATATATTTT
.	.	TRBV10-1	TRBJ1-4	CASSGPEGELFF	TGCGCCAGCAGTGGTCCCGAGGGAGAACTGTTTTTT
.	.	TRBV10-3	TRBJ2-1	CAISESPAESSYNEQFF	TGTGCCATCAGTGAGTCACCAGCGGAAAGCTCCTACAATGAGCAGTTCTTC
few	TRBD2	TRBV3-1/TRBV3-2	TRBJ2-1	CASSSRTSGRAQSSYNEQFF	TGTGCCAGCAGCTCGAGGACTAGCGGGAGGGCCCAGAGCTCCTACAATGAGCAGTTCTTC
.	.	TRBV7-9	TRBJ1-1	CASSLGQDRNTEAFF	TGTGCCAGCAGCTTAGGGCAGGACAGGAACACTGAAGCTTTCTTT
.	.	TRBV18	TRBJ1-1	CASSPTGPPGDTEAFF	TGTGCCAGCTCACCAACCGGGCCCCCCGGGGACACTGAAGCTTTCTTT
.	TRBD1	TRBV28	TRBJ1-2	CASRVTGQNYGYTF	TGTGCCAGCAGGGTGACAGGGCAGAACTATGGCTACACCTTC
.	.	TRBV5-8	TRBJ2-1	CASSWSSYNEQFF	TGTGCCAGCAGCTGGAGCTCCTACAATGAGCAGTTCTTC
few	.	TRBV9	TRBJ2-2	CASSPSDNSGELFF	TGTGCCAGCAGCCCATCTGACAACTCCGGGGAGCTGTTTTTT
.	.	TRBV2	TRBJ2-2	CASSDRGGELFF	TGTGCCAGCAGTGATCGGGGCGGGGAGCTGTTTTTT
.	.	TRBV15	TRBJ1-3	CATSRDLAVSGNTIYF	TGTGCCACCAGCAGAGATCTCGCAGTCTCTGGAAACACCATATATTTT
once	.	TRBV24-1	TRBJ1-6	CATSDLPGRTWSSYNSPLHF	TGTGCCACCAGTGATTTGCCGGGAAGAACATGGAGCTCCTATAATTCACCCCTCCACTTT
.	TRBD1	TRBV6-5	TRBJ1-5	CASSWTGNEQPQHF	TGTGCCAGCAGTTGGACAGGGAATGAACAGCCCCAGCATTTT
.	.	TRBV7-6	TRBJ1-5	CASSSGWDQPQHF	TGTGCCAGCAGCTCGGGATGGGATCAGCCCCAGCATTTT
.	.	TRBV30	TRBJ2-7	CAWSRSQGRSYEQYF	TGTGCCTGGTCCAGAAGTCAGGGCAGGTCCTACGAGCAGTACTTC
.	TRBD1	TRBV2	TRBJ2-1	CASSVLRFPVETGAYNEQFF	TGTGCCAGCAGTGTATTACGATTTCCCGTGGAGACAGGGGCGTACAATGAGCAGTTCTTC